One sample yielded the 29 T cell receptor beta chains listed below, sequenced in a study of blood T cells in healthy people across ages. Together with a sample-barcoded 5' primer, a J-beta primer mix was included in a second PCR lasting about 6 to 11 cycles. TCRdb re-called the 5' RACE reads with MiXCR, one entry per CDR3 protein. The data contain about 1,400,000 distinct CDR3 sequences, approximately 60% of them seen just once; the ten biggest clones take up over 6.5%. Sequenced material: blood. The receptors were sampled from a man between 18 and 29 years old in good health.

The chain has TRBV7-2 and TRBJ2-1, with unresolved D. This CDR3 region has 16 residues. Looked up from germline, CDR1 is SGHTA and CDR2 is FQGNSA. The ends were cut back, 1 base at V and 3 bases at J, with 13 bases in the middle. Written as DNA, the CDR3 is TGTGCCAGCAGCTTAGTGGCGGATTTAAACTACAATGAGCAGTTCTTC. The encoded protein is CASSLVADLNYNEQFF.

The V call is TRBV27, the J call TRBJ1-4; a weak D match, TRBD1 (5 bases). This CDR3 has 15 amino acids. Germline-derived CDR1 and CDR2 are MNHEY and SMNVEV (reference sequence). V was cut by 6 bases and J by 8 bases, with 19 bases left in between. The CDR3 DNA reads TGTGCCAGCAGGCCCGGGACGGCTTTACGGGAAAAACTGTTTTTT. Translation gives CASRPGTALREKLFF.

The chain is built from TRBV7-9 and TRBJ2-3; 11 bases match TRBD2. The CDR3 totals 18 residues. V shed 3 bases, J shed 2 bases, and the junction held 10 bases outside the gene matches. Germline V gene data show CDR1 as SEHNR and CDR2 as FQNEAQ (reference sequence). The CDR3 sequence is CASSFTTRGLADTDTQYF. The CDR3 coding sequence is TGTGCCAGCAGCTTTACGACCCGGGGACTAGCGGACACAGATACGCAGTATTTT.

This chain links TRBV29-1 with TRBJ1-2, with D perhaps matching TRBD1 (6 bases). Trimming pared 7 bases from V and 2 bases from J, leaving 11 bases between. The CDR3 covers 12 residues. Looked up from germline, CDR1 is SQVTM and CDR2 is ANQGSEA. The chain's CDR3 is CSGGGGNYGYTF. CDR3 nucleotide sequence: TGCAGCGGTGGGGGGGGCAACTATGGCTACACCTTC.

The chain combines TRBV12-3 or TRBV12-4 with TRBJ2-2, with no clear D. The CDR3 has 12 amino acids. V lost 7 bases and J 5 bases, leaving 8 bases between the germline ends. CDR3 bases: TGTGCCAGCAACTTCGGGACCGGGGAGCTGTTTTTT. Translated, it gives CASNFGTGELFF.

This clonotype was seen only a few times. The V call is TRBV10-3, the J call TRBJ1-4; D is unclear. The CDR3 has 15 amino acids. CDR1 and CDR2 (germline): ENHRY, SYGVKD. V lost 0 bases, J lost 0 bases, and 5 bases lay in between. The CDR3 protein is CAISESTATNEKLFF. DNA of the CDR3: TGTGCCATCAGTGAGTCGACCGCAACTAATGAAAAACTGTTTTTT.

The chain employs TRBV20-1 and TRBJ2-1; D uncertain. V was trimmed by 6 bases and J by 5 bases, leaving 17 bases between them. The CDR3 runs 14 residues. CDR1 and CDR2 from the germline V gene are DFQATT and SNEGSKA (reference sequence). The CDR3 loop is CSARSILINNEQFF. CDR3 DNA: TGCAGTGCCCGGTCAATTCTGATTAACAATGAGCAGTTCTTC.

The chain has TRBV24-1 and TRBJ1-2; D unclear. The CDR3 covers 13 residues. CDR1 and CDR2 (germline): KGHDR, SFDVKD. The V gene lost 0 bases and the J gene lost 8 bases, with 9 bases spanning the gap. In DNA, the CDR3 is TGTGCCACCAGTGATTTGACAGAGCTGGGCTACACCTTC. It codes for CATSDLTELGYTF.

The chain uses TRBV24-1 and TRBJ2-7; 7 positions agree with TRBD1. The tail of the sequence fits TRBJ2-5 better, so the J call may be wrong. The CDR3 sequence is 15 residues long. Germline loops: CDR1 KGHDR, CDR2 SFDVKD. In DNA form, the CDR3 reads TGTGCCACCAGTGATTTGACAGGGGTGTACGAGACCCAGTACTTC. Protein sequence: CATSDLTGVYETQYF.

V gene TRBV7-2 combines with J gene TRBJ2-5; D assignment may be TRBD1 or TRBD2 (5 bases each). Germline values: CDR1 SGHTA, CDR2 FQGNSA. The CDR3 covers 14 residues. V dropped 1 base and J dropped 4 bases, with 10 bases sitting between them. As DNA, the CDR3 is TGTGCCAGCAGCTTAGGAGGGGTCCCAGAGACCCAGTACTTC. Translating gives CASSLGGVPETQYF.

The CDR3: CASSQGLNQETQYF. CDR3 nucleotide sequence: TGCGCCAGCAGCCAAGGCCTGAACCAAGAGACCCAGTACTTC. This chain connects TRBV4-1 to TRBJ2-5; D not certain. Germline V gene lookup returns CDR1 MGHRA and CDR2 YSYEKL. V was cut by 1 base and J by 0 bases, with 6 bases left in between. CDR3 length: 14 residues.

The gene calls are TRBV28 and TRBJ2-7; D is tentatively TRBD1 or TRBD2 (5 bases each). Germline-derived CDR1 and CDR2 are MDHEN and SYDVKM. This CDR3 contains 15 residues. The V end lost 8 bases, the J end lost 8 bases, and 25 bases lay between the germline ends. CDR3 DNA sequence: TGTGCCAGCCTCCCAATCCGCAGGGAGAGGCTACAGCAGTACTTC. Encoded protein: CASLPIRRERLQQYF.

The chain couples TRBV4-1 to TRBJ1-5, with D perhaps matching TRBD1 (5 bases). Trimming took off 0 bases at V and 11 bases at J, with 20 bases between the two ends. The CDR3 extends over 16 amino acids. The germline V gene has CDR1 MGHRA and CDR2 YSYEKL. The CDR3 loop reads CASSQEIKTAWGAQHF. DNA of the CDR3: TGCGCCAGCAGCCAAGAAATTAAGACAGCCTGGGGGGCCCAGCATTTT.

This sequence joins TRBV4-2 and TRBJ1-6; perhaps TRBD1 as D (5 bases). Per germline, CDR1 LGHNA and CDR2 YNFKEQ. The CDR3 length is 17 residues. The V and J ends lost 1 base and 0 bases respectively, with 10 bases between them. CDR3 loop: CASSQATGSSYNSPLHF. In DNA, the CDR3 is TGTGCCAGCAGCCAAGCCACAGGAAGCTCCTATAATTCACCCCTCCACTTT.

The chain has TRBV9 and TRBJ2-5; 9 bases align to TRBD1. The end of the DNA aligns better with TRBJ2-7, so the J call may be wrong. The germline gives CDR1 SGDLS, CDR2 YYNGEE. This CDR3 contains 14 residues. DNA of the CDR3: TGTGCCAGCAGTGACGGGACAGGGACGTCCGAGCAGTACTTC. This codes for CASSDGTGTSEQYF.

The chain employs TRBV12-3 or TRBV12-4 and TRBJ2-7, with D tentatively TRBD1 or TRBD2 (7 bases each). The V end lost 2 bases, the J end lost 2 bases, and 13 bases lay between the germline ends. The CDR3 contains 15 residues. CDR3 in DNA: TGTGCCAGCAGTTTAACCCAGGGGGGGACCTACGAGCAGTACTTC. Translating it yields CASSLTQGGTYEQYF.

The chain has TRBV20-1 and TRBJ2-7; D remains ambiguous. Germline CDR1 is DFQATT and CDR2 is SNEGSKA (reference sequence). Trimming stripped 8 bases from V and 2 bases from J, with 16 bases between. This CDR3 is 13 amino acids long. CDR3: CSTTGPWAYEQYF. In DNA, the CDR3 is TGCAGTACTACCGGCCCGTGGGCCTACGAGCAGTACTTC.

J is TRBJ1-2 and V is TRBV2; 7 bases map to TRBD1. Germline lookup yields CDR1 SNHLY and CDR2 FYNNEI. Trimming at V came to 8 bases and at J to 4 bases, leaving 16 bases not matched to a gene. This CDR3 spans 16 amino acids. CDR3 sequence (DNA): TGTGCCAGCGAAAAGGGGGCGTCTACACTAACCTATGGCTACACCTTC. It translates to CASEKGASTLTYGYTF.

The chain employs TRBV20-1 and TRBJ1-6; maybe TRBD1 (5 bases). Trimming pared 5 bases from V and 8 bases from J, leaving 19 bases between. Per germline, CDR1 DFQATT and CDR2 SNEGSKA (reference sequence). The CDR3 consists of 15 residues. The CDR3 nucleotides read TGCAGTGCTCTAACGACGGGGACGGGGGATTCACCCCTCCACTTT. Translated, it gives CSALTTGTGDSPLHF.

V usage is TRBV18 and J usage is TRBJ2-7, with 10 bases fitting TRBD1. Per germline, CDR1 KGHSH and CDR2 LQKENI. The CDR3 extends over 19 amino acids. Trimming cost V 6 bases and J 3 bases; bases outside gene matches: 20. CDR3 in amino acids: CASSPLRTGGSRGGYEQYF. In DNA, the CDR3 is TGTGCCAGCTCGCCTCTTCGGACAGGGGGAAGTAGAGGGGGCTACGAGCAGTACTTC.

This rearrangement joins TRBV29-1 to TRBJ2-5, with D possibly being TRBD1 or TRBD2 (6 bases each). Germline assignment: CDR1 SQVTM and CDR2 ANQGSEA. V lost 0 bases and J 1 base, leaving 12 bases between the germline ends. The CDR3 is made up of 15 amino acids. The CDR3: CSVEDRGGLQETQYF. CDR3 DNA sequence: TGCAGCGTTGAAGACCGAGGGGGGCTCCAAGAGACCCAGTACTTC. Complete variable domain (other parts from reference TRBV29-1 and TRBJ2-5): SAVISQKPSRDICQRGTSLTIQCQVDSQVTMMFWYRQQPGQSLTLIATANQGSEATYESGFVIDKFPISRPNLTFSTLTVSNMSPEDSSIYLCSVEDRGGLQETQYFGPGTRLLVL.

The CDR3 nucleotides are TGTGCCAGCGGGAAAGGCGTAGGTAATGGCTACACCTTC. As protein: CASGKGVGNGYTF. The gene calls are TRBV12-3 or TRBV12-4 and TRBJ1-2; D ambiguous. V was cut by 8 bases and J by 6 bases, with 16 bases left in between. This CDR3 has 13 amino acids.

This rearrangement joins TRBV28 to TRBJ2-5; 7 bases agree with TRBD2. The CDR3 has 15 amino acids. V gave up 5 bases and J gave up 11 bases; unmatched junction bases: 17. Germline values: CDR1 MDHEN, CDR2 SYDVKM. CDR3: CASSPLRGLTHEQYF. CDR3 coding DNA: TGTGCCAGCAGTCCTCTGCGGGGGTTAACCCATGAGCAGTACTTC. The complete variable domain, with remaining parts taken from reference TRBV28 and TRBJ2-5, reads DVKVTQSSRYLVKRTGEKVFLECVQDMDHENMFWYRQDPGLGLRLIYFSYDVKMKEKGDIPEGYSVSREKKERFSLILESASTNQTSMYLCASSPLRGLTHEQYFGPGTRLLVL.

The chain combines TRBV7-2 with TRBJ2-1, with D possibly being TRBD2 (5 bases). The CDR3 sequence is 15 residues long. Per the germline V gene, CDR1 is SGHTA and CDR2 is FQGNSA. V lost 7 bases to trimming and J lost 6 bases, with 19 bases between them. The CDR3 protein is CASTPETGFVNEQFF. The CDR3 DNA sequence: TGTGCCAGCACCCCGGAAACGGGATTCGTCAATGAGCAGTTCTTC.

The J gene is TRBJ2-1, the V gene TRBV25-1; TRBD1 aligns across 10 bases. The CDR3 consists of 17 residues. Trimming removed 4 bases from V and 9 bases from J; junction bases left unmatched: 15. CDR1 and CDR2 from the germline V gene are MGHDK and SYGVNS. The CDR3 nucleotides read TGTGCCAGCAGTGCAATACCCGGGACAGGGGTAGGCTTTGAGCAGTTCTTC. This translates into CASSAIPGTGVGFEQFF. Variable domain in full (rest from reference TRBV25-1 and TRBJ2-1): EADIYQTPRYLVIGTGKKITLECSQTMGHDKMYWYQQDPGMELHLIHYSYGVNSTEKGDLSSESTVSRIRTEHFPLTLESARPSHTSQYLCASSAIPGTGVGFEQFFGPGTRLTVL.

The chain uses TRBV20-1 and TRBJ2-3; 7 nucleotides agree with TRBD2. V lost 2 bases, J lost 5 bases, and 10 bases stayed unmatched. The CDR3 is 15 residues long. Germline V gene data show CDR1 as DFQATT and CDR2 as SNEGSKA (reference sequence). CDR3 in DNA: TGCAGTGCTAGAACCCTGGCGGGAGAGGGAGATACGCAGTATTTT. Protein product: CSARTLAGEGDTQYF.

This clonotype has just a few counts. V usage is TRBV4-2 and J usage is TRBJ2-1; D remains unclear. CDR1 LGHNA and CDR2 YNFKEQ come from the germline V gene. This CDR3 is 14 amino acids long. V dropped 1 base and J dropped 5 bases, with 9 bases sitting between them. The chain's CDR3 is CASSQGNLNNEQFF. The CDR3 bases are TGTGCCAGCAGCCAAGGAAACCTTAACAATGAGCAGTTCTTC.

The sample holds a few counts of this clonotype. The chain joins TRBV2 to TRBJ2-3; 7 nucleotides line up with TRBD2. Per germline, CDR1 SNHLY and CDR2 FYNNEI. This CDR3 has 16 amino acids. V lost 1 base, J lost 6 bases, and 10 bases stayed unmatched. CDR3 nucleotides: TGTGCCAGCAGTGAAGTCCAGGGACTACCGAGGGATACGCAGTATTTT. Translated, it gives CASSEVQGLPRDTQYF.

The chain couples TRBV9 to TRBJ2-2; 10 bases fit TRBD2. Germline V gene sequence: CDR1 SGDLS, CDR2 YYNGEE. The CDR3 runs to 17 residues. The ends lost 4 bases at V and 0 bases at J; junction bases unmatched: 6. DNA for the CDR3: TGTGCCAGCAGCCCCGGGCTAGCGGGAGCGAACACCGGGGAGCTGTTTTTT. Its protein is CASSPGLAGANTGELFF.